A selection of T cell receptor beta chains follows, all from one sample in a study of blood T cell repertoires in COVID-19. The repertoire was sequenced with immunoSEQ multiplex PCR; TCRdb's copy has only in-frame clones and lacks some. The sample carries some 110,000 clones, approximately 87% recorded once. The sample comprised peripheral blood. These receptors were collected from a man in his 70s who had recovered from COVID-19. CDR3s include the opening cysteine and the closing phenylalanine or tryptophan. D genes are given only for firm matches. Part of the rows lack a size; the others show once, few, many or a class for expanded clones.

J,V,D,size,DNA,CDR3
TRBJ2-1,TRBV4-1,TRBD2,NA,TGCGCCAGCAGCCAAGAGCCGACTAGCGGGTACAATGAGCAGTTCTTC,CASSQEPTSGYNEQFF
TRBJ2-1,TRBV24-1,NA,NA,TGTGCCACCAGTGACTCTCTTTCCGAGCAGTTCTTC,CATSDSLSEQFF
TRBJ1-1,TRBV7-6,NA,NA,TGTGCCAGCGCCGAGGGCGGGGGGTACACTGAAGCTTTCTTT,CASAEGGGYTEAFF
TRBJ1-3,TRBV4-1,NA,NA,TGCGCCAGCAGCCTACCTGGGAGTTATTCGCTGGGAACCATATATTTT,CASSLPGSYSLGTIYF
TRBJ2-3,TRBV11-2,NA,once,TGTGCCAGCAGCTTAGATCCCAGGGCCTATCCTGGGGATACGCAGTATTTT,CASSLDPRAYPGDTQYF
TRBJ1-2,TRBV12-3/TRBV12-4,NA,NA,TGTGCCAGCAGATTCTTCGACTATGGCTACACCTTC,CASRFFDYGYTF
TRBJ1-4,TRBV5-1,TRBD1,NA,TGCGCCAGCCGTCCGGGACAGGGGACCTTATTACCTAATGAAAAACTGTTTTTT,CASRPGQGTLLPNEKLFF
TRBJ2-7,TRBV24-1,NA,NA,TGTGCCACCAGTGATTTGCTGGGCAGGCCTGCCAACTACGAGCAGTACTTC,CATSDLLGRPANYEQYF
TRBJ1-3,TRBV28,NA,NA,TGTGCCAGCAGATCTACAGGGACTGGAAACACCATATATTTT,CASRSTGTGNTIYF
TRBJ2-1,TRBV19,NA,NA,TGTGCCAGTAATGGTTTGGGCGACTCCTACAATGAGCAGTTCTTC,CASNGLGDSYNEQFF
TRBJ2-1,TRBV5-1,TRBD1,NA,TGCGCCAGCAGCGGAACAGGGGGAGACTACAATGAGCAGTTCTTC,CASSGTGGDYNEQFF
TRBJ2-5,TRBV7-2,TRBD2,few,TGTGCCAGCAGCTTTGGACTAGCGAGGACAGAGACCCAGTACTTC,CASSFGLARTETQYF
TRBJ2-7,TRBV12-5,NA,NA,TGTGCTAGTGGCACCGGGACATCACCGTTCGAGCAGTACTTC,CASGTGTSPFEQYF
TRBJ1-1,TRBV9,NA,NA,TGTGCCAGCAGCGTGGGCAGCATGAACACTGAAGCTTTCTTT,CASSVGSMNTEAFF
TRBJ2-6,TRBV10-3,TRBD1,once,TGTGCCGTAGGTGGGGCAGGGGGTACTTCTGGGGCCAACGTCCTGACTTTC,CAVGGAGGTSGANVLTF
TRBJ2-1,TRBV10-3,TRBD2,NA,TGTGCCATCAGTAATAAAACTAGCGGGGGAAACAATGAGCAGTTCTTC,CAISNKTSGGNNEQFF
TRBJ2-5,TRBV7-2,NA,NA,TGTGCCAGCAGCTTACCGGGAAGGAGTCAAGAGACCCAGTACTTC,CASSLPGRSQETQYF
TRBJ2-3,TRBV5-1,TRBD1,NA,TGCGCCAGCAGCTTGGAGGCAGGGGGCGCGGGAGATACGCAGTATTTT,CASSLEAGGAGDTQYF
TRBJ2-5,TRBV28,NA,NA,TGTGCCAGCAGTTTGGGGCAGCAAGAGACCCAGTACTTC,CASSLGQQETQYF
TRBJ2-7,TRBV5-1,NA,once,TGCGCCAGCAGCTTGGCCTTGACAGAAGGCGAGCAGTACTTC,CASSLALTEGEQYF
TRBJ2-7,TRBV6-2/TRBV6-3,TRBD1,NA,TGTGCCAGCAGTTACCCGCGGACAGGGGGCTACGAGCAGTACTTC,CASSYPRTGGYEQYF
TRBJ2-1,TRBV24-1,TRBD2,NA,TGTGCCACCAGTGATTATGGGACTAGCGGGAGTATTCTCAATGAGCAGTTCTTC,CATSDYGTSGSILNEQFF
TRBJ2-5,TRBV5-6,NA,NA,TGTGCCAGCAGCTTGGTTTGGCAGCAAGAGACCCAGTACTTC,CASSLVWQQETQYF
TRBJ2-5,TRBV7-6,TRBD1,NA,TGTGCCAGCAGCTTAGTGACAGGGGGAGAGACCCAGTACTTC,CASSLVTGGETQYF
TRBJ2-1,TRBV5-1,NA,once,TGCGCCAGCAGCGCTACAGGGAATAGGAATGAGCAGTTCTTC,CASSATGNRNEQFF
TRBJ1-6,TRBV2,NA,NA,TGTGCCAGTTATGGGTCGGGTGAGAACCCCTATAATTCACCCCTCCACTTT,CASYGSGENPYNSPLHF
TRBJ2-7,TRBV29-1,NA,NA,TGCAGCGTTGAAGGCAGCTCCTACGAGCAGTACTTC,CSVEGSSYEQYF
TRBJ2-1,TRBV9,TRBD2,NA,TGTGCCAGCAGCTACCGGCTAGCGGGAGATTATAATGAGCAGTTCTTC,CASSYRLAGDYNEQFF
TRBJ2-7,TRBV11-2,NA,NA,TGTGCCAGCAGCTTAGAGCCCGGGGACTACGAGCAGTACTTC,CASSLEPGDYEQYF